The 3 T cell receptor beta chains reported below all come from one sample, sequenced in a study of shared clonotypes between healthy human individuals (dated by TCRdb to 2020 to 2022). Libraries were made using the immunoSEQ multiplex PCR assay. Here the immuneACCESS table is served through TCRdb, limited to in-frame sequences with V and J called. Missing clones are a known gap in these copies; in checked studies unresolved V genes cover under half, and the rest lacks a known reason. The table for this sample lists about 1 million clones; about four fifths of them were counted only once. 0.4% to 0.55% of the sample lies in the top ten. What was sequenced was memory CD4+ T cells from PBMCs. The sample's cell subset or site, from its label and the paper: CD45RA-negative fraction. Receptor source: a young man in good health. Some clones in this sample may be carry-over from other donors' samples.

The chain has TRBV7-2 and TRBJ1-2, with D perhaps matching TRBD1 (5 bases). V was clipped by 1 base and J by 7 bases, with 19 bases between them. CDR3 size: 16 residues. Germline CDR1 reads SGHTA; CDR2 reads FQGNSA. The CDR3, as DNA: TGTGCCAGCAGCTTAGGGTTGGTAGGGGCGCAGGCTGGCTACACCTTC. It specifies CASSLGLVGAQAGYTF.

The chain has TRBV9 and TRBJ2-3; TRBD2 agrees at 9 bases. The CDR3 spans 13 residues. Germline V gene sequence: CDR1 SGDLS, CDR2 YYNGEE. The junction had 5 bases not matched to a gene; V was cut back by 0 bases and J by 12 bases. In DNA form, the CDR3 reads TGTGCCAGCAGCGTAGGGACTAGCGCGACACAGTATTTT. It yields the protein CASSVGTSATQYF.

This clone occurred a few times. The V and J genes are TRBV28 and TRBJ2-1; tentatively, D is TRBD2 (5 bases). The CDR3 consists of 12 residues. Germline loops: CDR1 MDHEN, CDR2 SYDVKM. Deletions cut 1 base from V and 14 bases from J, with 12 bases between. DNA of the CDR3: TGTGCCAGCAGTTTATCCGGGGTCCGAAAGTTCTTC. Residues: CASSLSGVRKFF.